These 3 T cell receptor beta chains originate from one sample sequenced in a study of shared clonotypes between healthy human individuals. Using immunoSEQ multiplex PCR, the repertoire was profiled, and TCRdb retains in-frame clones only, with some absent. The sample has nearly 600,000 clones; 95% to 96% are singletons. Cells designated naive CD8 were CD45RO-negative and were positively selected for CCR7, with terminally differentiated effector memory CD45RA+ cells excluded. The sequenced sample was naive CD8+ T cells sorted from blood. The receptors were sampled from a woman in her thirties in good health.

This chain connects TRBV13 to TRBJ2-2; the D is unclear. This CDR3 is built from 14 residues. Per the germline V gene, CDR1 is PRHDT and CDR2 is FYEKMQ (reference sequence). With 2 bases removed from V and 8 bases from J, the gap between germline ends came to 12 bases. CDR3 DNA sequence: TGTGCCAGCAGCTTATGGACCGCAAGAGGGGAGCTGTTTTTT. It specifies CASSLWTARGELFF.

The genes are TRBV28 and TRBJ2-5; D perhaps matches TRBD2 (5 bases). The CDR3 spans 14 residues. Trimming shortened V by 8 bases and J by 2 bases, and 15 bases separated the two germline ends. Germline V gene data show CDR1 as MDHEN and CDR2 as SYDVKM. Here the CDR3 DNA reads TGTGCCAGCTTGCGCGAGGGCAGGCAAGAGACCCAGTACTTC. Its protein product is CASLREGRQETQYF.

The chain couples TRBV6-4 to TRBJ2-2; D is unclear. V was cut by 0 bases and J by 3 bases, with 5 bases left in between. The CDR3 runs to 14 residues. The V gene's germline CDR1 is MRHNA and CDR2 SNTAGT. The CDR3 sequence is CASSDSMDTGELFF. In nucleotides, the CDR3 is TGTGCCAGCAGTGACTCGATGGACACCGGGGAGCTGTTTTTT.